This TCR beta chain was sequenced in a study of regulatory T cells in long-lasting Graves disease. This clonotype appeared many times. This CDR3 comprises 14 residues. Trimming pared 3 bases from V and 4 bases from J, leaving 12 bases between. Germline CDR1 and CDR2: DFQATT and SNEGSKA (reference sequence). Relying on iRepertoire HTBI primers and Arm-PCR of CDR3 regions, the team built TCR beta libraries. Per the original methods: Identification across samples found 50 to 80 TRBV and some 13 TRBJ segments. MiXCR, run by TCRdb on the multiplex PCR reads, gives a single entry per CDR3 protein. These V and J calls derive from TCRdb rather than the authors' analysis. Of about 540,000 distinct CDR3 sequences listed, around an eighth are singletons. Noted time point: newly diagnosed GD, antithyroid drugs for less than 3 months. RNA from PBMCs was the source of the TCR library. This sample also belongs to another study, concerning T cells in Graves' hyperthyroidism and ophthalmopathy. That work contributes: Hyperthyroidism of Graves' type that showed no ophthalmopathy progression within 18 months was stable. Patients were excluded because of uncontrolled infection, other autoimmune disease, pregnancy or lactation. The model anticipated ophthalmopathy a median approximately 6.5 months pre-onset.

The rearrangement joins TRBV20-1 to TRBJ2-2; D unresolved. This specimen was peripheral blood mononuclear cells (PBMCs), taken at new diagnosis, from a patient treated with antithyroid drugs. The TCR originated in a man under 40 with Graves disease. The CDR3 nucleotides are TGCAGTGCTAGGATCGACCCCGGCACCGGGGAGCTGTTTTTT. Its protein is CSARIDPGTGELFF.